Each of the 15 T cell receptor beta chains below was sequenced from the same sample in a study of T cells after yellow fever vaccination. Using its own MiXCR run on the 5' RACE reads, TCRdb lists one record per CDR3 protein. Of roughly 500,000 distinct CDR3 sequences in the sample, approximately 21% were seen once. Sample: PBMCs, taken 15 days after the yellow fever booster vaccination. These receptors were collected from a man in his thirties or forties who received the YFV17D yellow fever vaccine.

The CDR3 DNA reads as TGTGCCAGCAGAACCGGCGGGAGGGGCACAGATACGCAGTATTTT. Encoded protein: CASRTGGRGTDTQYF. This chain connects TRBV12-3 or TRBV12-4 to TRBJ2-3; 9 nucleotides match TRBD2. This CDR3 region has 15 residues. Trimming removed 6 bases from V and 1 base from J; junction bases left unmatched: 5.

This clonotype was counted a few times. This chain joins TRBV5-1 and TRBJ2-2; 9 bases align to TRBD2. Germline CDR1 and CDR2: SGHRS and YFSETQ. The CDR3 covers 14 residues. With V trimmed by 10 bases and J by 5 bases, 9 bases remained unmatched. The CDR3 reads CAVREGLWTGELFF. As DNA, the CDR3 is TGCGCCGTGCGGGAGGGCCTGTGGACCGGGGAGCTGTTTTTT.

This clonotype came up a few times. The V and J genes are TRBV28 and TRBJ2-7; the match to TRBD2 covers 8 bases. This CDR3 spans 15 amino acids. Germline CDR1 MDHEN, CDR2 SYDVKM. V shed 6 bases, J shed 6 bases, and the junction held 13 bases outside the gene matches. CDR3 coding DNA: TGTGCCAGCAGACCTTTAGCGGGATTAGAGTTCGAGCAGTACTTC. Its protein product is CASRPLAGLEFEQYF.

The chain employs TRBV20-1 and TRBJ2-7; D is ambiguous. Trimming stripped 5 bases from V and 4 bases from J, with 12 bases between. The CDR3 spans 12 residues. Germline CDR1 DFQATT, CDR2 SNEGSKA (reference sequence). The CDR3 DNA follows: TGCAGTGCTGGAACGACTCGTTACGAGCAGTACTTC. Its protein is CSAGTTRYEQYF.

V and J are TRBV12-3 or TRBV12-4 and TRBJ2-3; 7 bases align to TRBD2. The trim removed 3 bases at V and 1 base at J, leaving 4 bases unmatched. The CDR3 spans 15 residues. The CDR3 protein is CASSFQAGGTDTQYF. CDR3 nucleotides: TGTGCCAGCAGTTTTCAGGCGGGAGGCACAGATACGCAGTATTTT.

In DNA, the CDR3 is TGTGCCACCAGCAGAGTCCTGGGCTTAAACTCCTACAATGAGCAGTTCTTC. Its protein is CATSRVLGLNSYNEQFF. The chain is built from TRBV15 and TRBJ2-1; D is unclear. V lost 1 base and J lost 0, with 13 bases in between. The CDR3 runs 17 residues. The germline V gene has CDR1 LNHNV and CDR2 YYDKDF (reference sequence).

This chain links TRBV29-1 with TRBJ2-5; tentatively, D is TRBD1 or TRBD2 (5 bases each). This CDR3 region has 13 residues. V was pared by 6 bases and J by 2 bases, with 13 bases between. Germline V lookup: CDR1 SQVTM, CDR2 ANQGSEA. The CDR3 here is CSVGPSSQETQYF. The CDR3 DNA sequence: TGCAGCGTGGGACCTAGTTCTCAAGAGACCCAGTACTTC.

The CDR3 nucleotides read TGTGCCAGCAGCCAGCCGGGGGGGGGTGACATTCAGTACTTC. Protein: CASSQPGGGDIQYF. This chain connects TRBV7-9 to TRBJ2-4; 8 bases map to TRBD2. Germline CDR1 SEHNR, CDR2 FQNEAQ (reference sequence). The CDR3 covers 14 residues. The ends lost 5 bases at V and 8 bases at J; junction bases unmatched: 8.

This clonotype was counted between two and nine times. CDR3 amino acids: CASSLTTGLAGGRKTQYF. DNA for the CDR3: TGTGCCAGCAGCTTAACAACGGGACTAGCGGGAGGGCGAAAGACCCAGTACTTC. The chain has TRBV11-2 and TRBJ2-5; TRBD2 agrees at 16 bases. V was clipped by 2 bases and J by 6 bases; unmatched bases: 9. CDR3 length: 18 residues. The V gene's germline CDR1 is SGHAT and CDR2 FQNNGV.

This clonotype was counted a few times. The V and J genes are TRBV25-1 and TRBJ2-7; TRBD1 might be the D (6 bases). The CDR3 has 15 residues. CDR1 is MGHDK, CDR2 SYGVNS, per germline. Trimming removed 3 bases from V and 0 bases from J, with 12 bases in between. The CDR3 here is CASSDPSRGSYEQYF. Written as DNA, the CDR3 is TGTGCCAGCAGTGACCCGTCCAGGGGCTCCTACGAGCAGTACTTC.

The chain uses TRBV5-1 and TRBJ2-7; 7 bases agree with TRBD2. V lost 4 bases to trimming and J lost 6 bases; unmatched junction nucleotides: 19. Germline values: CDR1 SGHRS, CDR2 YFSETQ. This CDR3 region has 17 residues. The CDR3 protein is CASSTAASGRRGPEQYF. Here the CDR3 DNA reads TGCGCCAGCAGCACCGCCGCTAGCGGAAGGAGGGGTCCCGAGCAGTACTTC.

This clonotype has only one observation. The chain combines TRBV20-1 with TRBJ2-1; the D is unclear. Trimming left V 0 bases short and J 7 bases short, with 10 bases between. Per the germline V gene, CDR1 is DFQATT and CDR2 is SNEGSKA (reference sequence). The CDR3 consists of 13 residues. In nucleotides, the CDR3 is TGCAGTGCTAGAGATCGCCTGGAGAATGAGCAGTTCTTC. The encoded protein is CSARDRLENEQFF.

The rearrangement links TRBV3-1 to TRBJ1-2; D gene unclear. CDR1 and CDR2 (germline): LGHDT, YNNKEL (reference sequence). The CDR3 has 14 amino acids. V lost 1 base to trimming and J lost 2 bases, with 8 bases between them. CDR3 sequence: CASSQGTSNYGYTF. CDR3 nucleotide sequence: TGTGCCAGCAGCCAAGGTACATCGAACTATGGCTACACCTTC.

The gene calls are TRBV11-1 and TRBJ1-1, with a tentative D call TRBD1 (6 bases). Trimming pared 6 bases from V and 1 base from J, leaving 9 bases between. Germline assignment: CDR1 SGHAT and CDR2 FQDESV (reference sequence). CDR3 length: 13 residues. The CDR3 spells CASRPDRNTEAFF. As DNA, the CDR3 is TGTGCCAGCAGGCCGGACAGGAACACTGAAGCTTTCTTT. The whole variable domain, filled in from reference TRBV11-1 and TRBJ1-1, reads EAEVAQSPRYKITEKSQAVAFWCDPISGHATLYWYRQILGQGPELLVQFQDESVVDDSQLPKDRFSAERLKGVDSTLKIQPAELGDSAMYLCASRPDRNTEAFFGQGTRLTVV.

V gene TRBV4-1 combines with J gene TRBJ2-7, with D unresolved. Trimming removed 2 bases from V and 5 bases from J, with 19 bases in between. This CDR3 contains 16 residues. Germline CDR1 is MGHRA and CDR2 is YSYEKL. DNA of the CDR3: TGCGCCAGCAGCCAAAATGCCCGACTTGTATGGAACGAGCAGTACTTC. Translation: CASSQNARLVWNEQYF.